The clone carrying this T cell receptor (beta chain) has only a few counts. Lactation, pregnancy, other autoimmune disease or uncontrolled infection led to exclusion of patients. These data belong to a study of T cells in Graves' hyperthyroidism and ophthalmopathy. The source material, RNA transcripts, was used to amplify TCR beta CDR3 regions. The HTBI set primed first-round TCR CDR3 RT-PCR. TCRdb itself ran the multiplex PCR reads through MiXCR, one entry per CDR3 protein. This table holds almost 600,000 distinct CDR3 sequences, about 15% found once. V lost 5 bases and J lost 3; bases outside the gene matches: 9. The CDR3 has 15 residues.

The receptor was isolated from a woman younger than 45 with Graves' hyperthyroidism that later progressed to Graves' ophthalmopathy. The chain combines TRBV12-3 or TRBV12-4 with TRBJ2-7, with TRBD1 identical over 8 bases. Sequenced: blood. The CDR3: CASSPGQVGDYEQYF. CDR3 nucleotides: TGTGCCAGCAGTCCGGGACAGGTCGGGGACTACGAGCAGTACTTC.